This entry lists 25 T cell receptor beta chains sequenced from one sample in a study of blood T cell repertoires in COVID-19. Sequenced by immunoSEQ multiplex PCR; TCRdb stores in-frame clones only, minus some. The sample includes about 90,000 clones, 80% of them seen just once. Material: peripheral blood. These receptors all come from a woman in her seventies with acute or convalescent COVID-19.

The chain uses TRBV18 and TRBJ2-2, with 8 bases fitting TRBD1. This CDR3 is built from 18 residues. Germline values: CDR1 KGHSH, CDR2 LQKENI. The trim removed 6 bases at V and 1 base at J, leaving 13 bases unmatched. CDR3 DNA sequence: TGTGCCAGCTCTTATAGGCAGGGGGCTCCTCGGAACACCGGGGAGCTGTTTTTT. As protein: CASSYRQGAPRNTGELFF. Full variable domain (missing parts from reference TRBV18 and TRBJ2-2): NAGVMQNPRHLVRRRGQEARLRCSPMKGHSHVYWYRQLPEEGLKFMVYLQKENIIDESGMPKERFSAEFPKEGPSILRIQQVVRGDSAAYFCASSYRQGAPRNTGELFFGEGSRLTVL.

This clone was seen more than once but under ten times. This chain joins TRBV5-6 and TRBJ2-5, with 14 nucleotides matching TRBD2. This CDR3 contains 18 residues. Germline V gene lookup returns CDR1 SGHDT and CDR2 YYEEEE. The J segment lost 4 bases and the V segment lost 5 bases, leaving 13 bases of the junction unmatched. CDR3 in amino acids: CASSYPGRGLAGAETQYF. CDR3 DNA sequence: TGTGCCAGCAGTTATCCGGGACGGGGACTAGCGGGAGCAGAGACCCAGTACTTC.

The chain has TRBV2 and TRBJ2-7, with a weak D call TRBD1 (6 bases). The V gene lost 6 bases and the J gene lost 6 bases, with 15 bases spanning the gap. Germline loops: CDR1 SNHLY, CDR2 FYNNEI. The CDR3 extends over 13 amino acids. This CDR3 is CASRDEYRVEQYF. CDR3 coding DNA: TGTGCCAGCAGGGATGAATACAGGGTCGAGCAGTACTTC.

The J gene is TRBJ1-3, the V gene TRBV6-1; D not certain. Germline V lookup: CDR1 MNHNS, CDR2 SASEGT. The CDR3 is 16 amino acids. Trimming left V 2 bases short and J 0 bases short, with 11 bases between. CDR3 region: CASSEMSRLSGNTIYF. As DNA, the CDR3 is TGTGCCAGCAGTGAAATGAGTAGACTCTCTGGAAACACCATATATTTT.

V gene TRBV11-2 combines with J gene TRBJ2-7, with TRBD2 matching 7 bases. The CDR3 spans 16 residues. The germline gives CDR1 SGHAT, CDR2 FQNNGV. The ends lost 4 bases at V and 0 bases at J; junction bases unmatched: 9. The CDR3 sequence is CASSSRLAQLSYEQYF. The CDR3 region has the DNA TGTGCCAGCAGCTCTCGACTAGCTCAACTCTCCTACGAGCAGTACTTC.

This sequence joins TRBV6-5 and TRBJ1-1, with 7 bases lining up with TRBD1. There are 13 residues in the CDR3. V gave up 5 bases and J gave up 5 bases; unmatched junction bases: 5. Per germline, CDR1 MNHEY and CDR2 SVGAGI. Here the CDR3 DNA reads TGTGCCAGCAGTCCGACAGGGTCTACTGAAGCTTTCTTT. This gives the protein CASSPTGSTEAFF.

This rearrangement joins TRBV3-1 (or the pseudogene TRBV3-2) to TRBJ1-2, with 8 bases fitting TRBD1. V was clipped by 4 bases and J by 2 bases; unmatched bases: 3. CDR3 length: 14 residues. Germline loops: CDR1 LGHDT, CDR2 YNNKEL (reference sequence). This CDR3 is CASSPRDRNYGYTF. In DNA form, the CDR3 reads TGTGCCAGCAGCCCCCGGGACAGGAACTATGGCTACACCTTC.

This chain joins TRBV30 and TRBJ2-3; no firm D call. CDR1 is GTSNPN, CDR2 SVGIG, per germline (reference sequence). Trimming pared 0 bases from V and 8 bases from J, leaving 12 bases between. The CDR3 totals 13 residues. The CDR3 region is CAWSVPASGTQYF. In nucleotides, the CDR3 is TGTGCCTGGAGTGTTCCAGCCTCGGGTACGCAGTATTTT.

This clone has a single count. The genes are TRBV30 and TRBJ1-2, with 7 bases fitting TRBD1. CDR1 is GTSNPN, CDR2 SVGIG, per germline (reference sequence). The CDR3 covers 13 residues. J was trimmed by 6 bases and V by 1 base; bases with no gene match: 5. The CDR3 DNA reads as TGTGCCTGGAGTGCCTCCGGGACAGATGGCTACACCTTC. Protein: CAWSASGTDGYTF.

The CDR3 bases are TGTGCCACCAGTGACCGAGGGACTAGCGGGAGGATTAGTATAAATGAGCAGTTCTTC. Its translation is CATSDRGTSGRISINEQFF. The chain combines TRBV24-1 with TRBJ2-1; 15 nucleotides agree with TRBD2. V lost 4 bases, J lost 7 bases, and 13 bases stayed unmatched. The CDR3 length is 19 residues. Per germline, CDR1 KGHDR and CDR2 SFDVKD.

This clone came up a few times. The chain carries TRBV18 and TRBJ1-5; D is uncertain. V dropped 3 bases and J dropped 5 bases, with 8 bases sitting between them. Germline V CDR1 and CDR2: KGHSH, LQKENI. The CDR3 runs 13 residues. In DNA form, the CDR3 reads TGTGCCAGCTCACCGTCTCAGTATCAGCCCCAGCATTTT. Amino acid sequence: CASSPSQYQPQHF.

The table lists this clone with a count of one. The V call is TRBV19, the J call TRBJ1-1, with TRBD1 as a possible D gene (5 bases). This CDR3 comprises 14 residues. V was shortened by 6 bases and J by 0 bases, with 11 bases between the two germline ends. Germline V lookup: CDR1 LNHDA, CDR2 SQIVND (reference sequence). CDR3 in amino acids: CASRRQRMNTEAFF. CDR3 DNA sequence: TGTGCCAGTAGAAGACAGAGGATGAACACTGAAGCTTTCTTT.

The rearrangement joins TRBV5-4 to TRBJ2-2, with unresolved D. The V and J ends lost 0 bases and 4 bases respectively, with 7 bases between them. The CDR3 covers 14 residues. Germline V gives CDR1 SGHNT, CDR2 YYREEE (reference sequence). In DNA, the CDR3 is TGTGCCAGCAGCTTGGGGCCGGGCACCGGGGAGCTGTTTTTT. This translates into CASSLGPGTGELFF.

This clone has a handful of counts. J is TRBJ1-5 and V is TRBV5-1; 9 nucleotides align to TRBD1. Germline CDR1 SGHRS, CDR2 YFSETQ. The V and J ends lost 4 bases and 0 bases, in that order; junction bases with no gene match: 5. The CDR3 sequence is 16 residues long. CDR3 nucleotides: TGCGCCAGCAGCGTGGGACAGGGAGGTAGCAATCAGCCCCAGCATTTT. It specifies CASSVGQGGSNQPQHF.

This chain links TRBV28 with TRBJ2-7; 9 nucleotides match TRBD1. The CDR3 is 14 amino acids. Germline lookup yields CDR1 MDHEN and CDR2 SYDVKM. The J segment lost 3 bases and the V segment lost 5 bases, leaving 5 bases of the junction unmatched. CDR3 region: CASSRTGVGYEQYF. The CDR3 coding sequence is TGTGCCAGCAGTAGGACAGGGGTGGGCTACGAGCAGTACTTC.

The chain joins TRBV3-1 (or the pseudogene TRBV3-2) to TRBJ1-3; D uncertain. Germline V gives CDR1 LGHDT, CDR2 YNNKEL (reference sequence). V lost 2 bases, J lost 4 bases, and 6 bases lay in between. The length of the CDR3 is 13 residues. CDR3 DNA sequence: TGTGCCAGCAGCCAACGTTCGGGAAACACCATATATTTT. This codes for CASSQRSGNTIYF.

The chain employs TRBV19 and TRBJ2-7, with D possibly matching TRBD2 (5 bases). The V gene lost 3 bases and the J gene lost 3 bases, with 15 bases spanning the gap. Germline V gene lookup returns CDR1 LNHDA and CDR2 SQIVND (reference sequence). The CDR3 spans 15 residues. The CDR3, as DNA: TGTGCCAGTAGTATTCAGGACGACTACCGCTACGAGCAGTACTTC. It translates to CASSIQDDYRYEQYF.

The V gene is TRBV29-1, the J gene TRBJ1-4; 9 bases are shared with TRBD1. The CDR3 loop spans 14 amino acids. Germline V lookup: CDR1 SQVTM, CDR2 ANQGSEA. The ends lost 6 bases at V and 6 bases at J; junction bases unmatched: 8. The CDR3 protein is CSVGRRQGDEKLFF. As DNA, the CDR3 is TGCAGCGTCGGCAGACGACAGGGGGATGAAAAACTGTTTTTT.

This rearrangement joins TRBV27 to TRBJ1-4; maybe TRBD1 (6 bases). CDR3 size: 17 residues. V was trimmed by 2 bases and J by 12 bases, leaving 25 bases between them. CDR1 is MNHEY, CDR2 SMNVEV, per germline (reference sequence). The CDR3 region has the DNA TGTGCCAGCAGTTTAAGGGCCGGGTCGACAGGCGGATCGCAACTGTTTTTT. It yields the protein CASSLRAGSTGGSQLFF. Full variable domain (missing parts from reference TRBV27 and TRBJ1-4): EAQVTQNPRYLITVTGKKLTVTCSQNMNHEYMSWYRQDPGLGLRQIYYSMNVEVTDKGDVPEGYKVSRKEKRNFPLILESPSPNQTSLYFCASSLRAGSTGGSQLFFGSGTQLSVL.

The chain carries TRBV6-1 and TRBJ1-1, with 11 bases fitting TRBD1. The germline CDR1 and CDR2 sequences are MNHNS and SASEGT. With 1 base clipped from V and 6 bases from J, the junction kept 4 bases outside the gene matches. The CDR3 has 15 amino acids. CDR3 in DNA: TGTGCCAGCAGTGAAGGTGGACAGGGGGCCCCTGAAGCTTTCTTT. Its protein is CASSEGGQGAPEAFF.

This sequence joins TRBV3-1 (or the pseudogene TRBV3-2) and TRBJ2-6; 7 bases line up with TRBD1. The CDR3 is made up of 16 amino acids. Germline CDR1 LGHDT, CDR2 YNNKEL (reference sequence). V trimming: 5 bases; J trimming: 4 bases; junction bases outside the gene matches: 8. DNA of the CDR3: TGTGCCAGCAGCGCTAGACAGGGAACCGGGGCCAACGTCCTGACTTTC. Protein product: CASSARQGTGANVLTF.

The chain carries TRBV5-1 and TRBJ1-1; D gene uncertain. V was trimmed by 2 bases and J by 0 bases, leaving 8 bases between them. CDR3 length: 14 residues. CDR1 is SGHRS, CDR2 YFSETQ, per germline. The CDR3 loop is CASSFEAMNTEAFF. CDR3 nucleotides: TGCGCCAGCAGCTTCGAAGCAATGAACACTGAAGCTTTCTTT.

The chain is built from TRBV19 and TRBJ1-4; no clear D gene. CDR1 is LNHDA, CDR2 SQIVND, per germline (reference sequence). V was shortened by 5 bases and J by 2 bases, with 6 bases between the two germline ends. CDR3 size: 13 residues. CDR3: CASSVATNEKLFF. CDR3 coding DNA: TGTGCCAGTAGTGTGGCTACTAATGAAAAACTGTTTTTT.

The CDR3 protein is CASSAVYYEQYF. CDR3 nucleotide sequence: TGTGCCAGCAGTGCCGTGTACTACGAGCAGTACTTC. The V gene is TRBV2, the J gene TRBJ2-7; D remains ambiguous. The CDR3 totals 12 residues. The V end lost 4 bases, the J end lost 3 bases, and 7 bases lay between the germline ends. CDR1 SNHLY and CDR2 FYNNEI come from the germline V gene. Looking up the rest from reference TRBV2 and TRBJ2-7 gives the full variable domain: EPEVTQTPSHQVTQMGQEVILRCVPISNHLYFYWYRQILGQKVEFLVSFYNNEISEKSEIFDDQFSVERPDGSNFTLKIRSTKLEDSAMYFCASSAVYYEQYFGPGTRLTVT.

J is TRBJ1-2 and V is TRBV7-2, with 12 bases identical to TRBD1. Germline trimming cut 1 base from V and 7 bases from J; bases unmatched to any gene: 16. This CDR3 is 19 amino acids long. CDR1 is SGHTA, CDR2 FQGNSA, per germline. The CDR3 DNA follows: TGTGCCAGCAGCTTAGGGCAGGAAAACTGGGGGACAGGGGGCCTTGGCTACACCTTC. It translates to CASSLGQENWGTGGLGYTF.